Each of the 3 T cell receptor beta chains below was sequenced from the same sample in a study of CD8 T cell repertoires and HIV-1 epitope variants. The table came from immunoSEQ multiplex PCR; TCRdb's copy has only in-frame clones and leaves some out. The sample includes 4,000 to 6,000 clones, about three fifths seen only once; the top ten take roughly two fifths. Their antigen targets remain unknown. The sequencing input was cultured CD8+ T cells derived from PBMCs. The receptors here all came from a male donor with HIV.

The rearrangement links TRBV5-5 to TRBJ2-1; possibly TRBD1 for D (6 bases). V shed 0 bases and J shed 3 bases, with 7 bases lying between them. CDR3 length equals 14 residues. Germline V gene sequence: CDR1 SGHKS, CDR2 YYEKEE (reference sequence). DNA of the CDR3: TGTGCCAGCAGCTTGGAGGACAGCTACAATGAGCAGTTCTTC. Translated: CASSLEDSYNEQFF.

CDR3: CASSPIWGLDNEKLFF. CDR3 bases: TGTGCCAGCAGCCCCATTTGGGGGCTCGATAATGAAAAACTGTTTTTT. This chain links TRBV7-9 with TRBJ1-4; D is perhaps TRBD1 (6 bases). The germline CDR1 and CDR2 sequences are SEHNR and FQNEAQ (reference sequence). Trimming cost V 5 bases and J 4 bases, with 17 bases left between them. This CDR3 has 16 amino acids.

The genes are TRBV5-1 and TRBJ1-3, with D hard to call. Germline CDR1 and CDR2: SGHRS and YFSETQ. Between the trimmed V and J ends, which lost 2 bases and 2 bases, there was a span of 8 bases. The CDR3 is 14 amino acids. In DNA form, the CDR3 reads TGCGCCAGCAGCTTCCGGGAGCCTGGAAACACCATATATTTT. This encodes CASSFREPGNTIYF.